This paragraph covers one T cell receptor (beta chain) sequence. These data are taken from a study of PD-1 blockade in mismatch repair-deficient tumors. TCRdb keeps only in-frame clones here, not all; method: immunoSEQ multiplex PCR. The sample includes 80,000 to 100,000 clones, roughly 80% seen only once; the top ten take roughly 2.7%. The germline gives CDR1 MGHDK, CDR2 SYGVNS. V was clipped by 0 bases and J by 2 bases, with 13 bases between them. The CDR3 has 16 residues. The source material was peripheral blood, sampled 12 weeks after starting pembrolizumab. The chain combines TRBV25-1 with TRBJ1-2, with D hard to call. The clonotype was recovered from an adult with mismatch repair-deficient cancer. The CDR3 sequence: CASSEYYEVGNYGYTF. CDR3 bases: TGTGCCAGCAGTGAATATTACGAGGTGGGGAACTATGGCTACACCTTC.